Listed below are T cell receptor beta chains from one sample, sequenced in a study of T cell repertoires in cytomegalovirus infection. Their target antigens are unknown. MiXCR, run by TCRdb on the reads, gives a single entry per CDR3 protein. The table has a few hundred thousand distinct CDR3 sequences, 40% seen once. Sequences were derived from cultured PBMCs, sampled from culture after CMV antigen stimulation. All receptors derive from a human donor in good health (CMV status not recorded). Some clones in this sample may be carry-over from other donors' samples. The CDR3 runs from the conserved cysteine through the conserved F or W. The D gene is left open where the match is weak. Clone size is not always given. Where it is, it says once, few, many or a class for expanded clones.

v_gene: TRBV12-3/TRBV12-4; j_gene: TRBJ2-1; d_gene: -; abundance: few; CDR3nt: TGTGCCAGCACTTCACCGGGACGGCACTACAATGAGCAGTTCTTC; CDR3aa: CASTSPGRHYNEQFF
v_gene: TRBV6-1; j_gene: TRBJ2-2; d_gene: TRBD2; abundance: -; CDR3nt: TGTGCCAGCAGTCCTCCCGTAGCGGGGGACACCGGGGAGCTGTTTTTT; CDR3aa: CASSPPVAGDTGELFF
v_gene: TRBV7-2; j_gene: TRBJ2-3; d_gene: -; abundance: many; CDR3nt: TGTGCCAGCAGCCAGGGGCGGGAGCGCCCTTGGTATACGCAGTATTTT; CDR3aa: CASSQGRERPWYTQYF
v_gene: TRBV20-1; j_gene: TRBJ1-2; d_gene: TRBD1; abundance: -; CDR3nt: TGCAGTGCCTCGAGGACAGGGGAAGATGGCTACACCTTC; CDR3aa: CSASRTGEDGYTF
v_gene: TRBV19; j_gene: TRBJ2-2; d_gene: -; abundance: -; CDR3nt: TGTGCCAGTAGCTCGTTCAGGGCCGGGGAGCTGTTTTTT; CDR3aa: CASSSFRAGELFF
v_gene: TRBV2; j_gene: TRBJ1-4; d_gene: -; abundance: -; CDR3nt: TGTGCCAGCGGAGGGGAAGCAGAAAAACTGTTTTTT; CDR3aa: CASGGEAEKLFF
v_gene: TRBV27; j_gene: TRBJ2-7; d_gene: -; abundance: few; CDR3nt: TGTGCCAGCAGTTTATCAAGGGACTTCCGGGGTTGGTACTTC; CDR3aa: CASSLSRDFRGWYF
v_gene: TRBV7-8; j_gene: TRBJ1-2; d_gene: -; abundance: few; CDR3nt: TGTGCCACCCGCCGGGGGGGCGGGAGCTATGGCTACACCTTC; CDR3aa: CATRRGGGSYGYTF
v_gene: TRBV12-3/TRBV12-4; j_gene: TRBJ1-1; d_gene: -; abundance: -; CDR3nt: TGTGCCAGCAGTTTAGCCCCATCGATTCAGGGGACTGACACTGAAGCTTTCTTT; CDR3aa: CASSLAPSIQGTDTEAFF
v_gene: TRBV20-1; j_gene: TRBJ2-1; d_gene: TRBD2; abundance: -; CDR3nt: TGCAGTGCCATACGGGGGGGATCCTACAATGAGCAGTTCTTC; CDR3aa: CSAIRGGSYNEQFF
v_gene: TRBV6-6; j_gene: TRBJ2-5; d_gene: -; abundance: once; CDR3nt: TGTGCCAGCTGTCAGAGAGAGACCCAGTACTTC; CDR3aa: CASCQRETQYF
v_gene: TRBV25-1; j_gene: TRBJ2-3; d_gene: TRBD2; abundance: -; CDR3nt: TGTGCCAGCAGCGCAGGGAGGGTGGGCACAGATACGCAGTATTTT; CDR3aa: CASSAGRVGTDTQYF
v_gene: TRBV7-6; j_gene: TRBJ2-3; d_gene: -; abundance: few; CDR3nt: TGTGCCAGCAGCCCCGAACAGAGAACAGATACGCAGTATTTT; CDR3aa: CASSPEQRTDTQYF